The 22 T cell receptor beta chains below were found in one sample sequenced in a study of vaccination and CD4 T cells after COVID-19. Cultured CD4+ T cells had their DNA profiled by the Oncomine TCR Beta short-read assay. MiXCR was run by TCRdb on the PCR reads, yielding one entry per CDR3 protein. The sample holds about 15,000 distinct CDR3 sequences, roughly two fifths seen once. Their antigen targets remain unknown. Treatment here: roughly ten-day PBMC culture with coronavirus spike peptide pools or control peptides (ViraFEST assay). This material consisted of CD4+ T cells from blood, cultured in vitro, taken before SARS-CoV-2 vaccination. Receptors were obtained from a human donor who had recovered from COVID-19.

V usage is TRBV20-1 and J usage is TRBJ1-5, with D possibly matching TRBD1 (5 bases). This CDR3 comprises 14 residues. Trimming took 5 bases from V and 4 from J, leaving 15 bases between them. From germline, CDR1 is DFQATT and CDR2 SNEGSKA (reference sequence). The CDR3 bases are TGCAGTGCTTACGGAACGGCAGGGAATCAGCCCCAGCATTTT. Its protein product is CSAYGTAGNQPQHF.

This clonotype has more than one count but fewer than ten. This chain joins TRBV30 and TRBJ1-2; D remains ambiguous. Germline CDR1 reads GTSNPN; CDR2 reads SVGIG (reference sequence). Trimming removed 7 bases at V and 2 bases at J, with 14 bases between. This CDR3 spans 13 amino acids. The CDR3 nucleotides read TGTGCCTCCCGCTCGCCCCCAAACTATGGCTACACCTTC. This translates into CASRSPPNYGYTF.

Concerning this clonotype itself: At one boundary the junction diverges from the germline segment, which might be a read error. The CDR3 sequence is CSLDRVSYGQYF. CDR3 nucleotide sequence: TGCAGCCTAGACAGGGTCTCCTACGGGCAGTACTTC. The chain carries TRBV20-1 and TRBJ2-7, with 7 bases matching TRBD1. The V gene's germline CDR1 is DFQATT and CDR2 SNEGSKA (reference sequence). The length of the CDR3 is 12 residues.

The CDR3 region is CASSYSGRQDNYGYTF. CDR3 in DNA: TGTGCCAGCAGTTACTCAGGACGACAGGACAACTATGGCTACACCTTC. This chain connects TRBV6-5 to TRBJ1-2; D is possibly TRBD1 (6 bases). CDR3 length equals 16 residues. Trimming left V 0 bases short and J 2 bases short, with 13 bases between. Per the germline V gene, CDR1 is MNHEY and CDR2 is SVGAGI.

The rearrangement uses TRBV28 and TRBJ1-6; D remains ambiguous. This CDR3 spans 13 amino acids. The V gene's germline CDR1 is MDHEN and CDR2 SYDVKM. V was clipped by 2 bases and J by 6 bases, with 5 bases between them. The CDR3 DNA is TGTGCCAGCAGTTTACCCTCTAATTCACCCCTCCACTTT. This sequence encodes CASSLPSNSPLHF.

V usage is TRBV7-2 and J usage is TRBJ2-1; D ambiguous. There are 13 residues in the CDR3. The V end lost 4 bases, the J end lost 6 bases, and 10 bases lay between the germline ends. Per the germline V gene, CDR1 is SGHTA and CDR2 is FQGNSA. The CDR3 nucleotides read TGTGCCAGCAGCTCCGTTCGGGTCAATGAGCAGTTCTTC. It is translated as CASSSVRVNEQFF.

J is TRBJ1-3 and V is TRBV7-2, with D unresolved. V lost 5 bases to trimming and J lost 2 bases, with 10 bases between them. Germline V CDR1 and CDR2: SGHTA, FQGNSA. The CDR3 length is 14 residues. The CDR3 spells CASSPSHAGNTIYF. CDR3 coding DNA: TGTGCCAGCAGCCCTAGTCACGCTGGAAACACCATATATTTT.

CDR3 protein: CASSYLSRGPGYTF. In nucleotides, the CDR3 is TGTGCCAGCAGTTACTTAAGTCGAGGGCCCGGCTACACCTTC. The chain combines TRBV6-2 or TRBV6-3 with TRBJ1-2; D is undetermined. There are 14 residues in the CDR3. Trimming removed 1 base at V and 8 bases at J, with 14 bases between. CDR1 and CDR2 from the germline V gene are MNHEY and SVGEGT.

The V call is TRBV20-1, the J call TRBJ1-1, with D tentatively TRBD1 (6 bases). From germline, CDR1 is DFQATT and CDR2 SNEGSKA (reference sequence). CDR3 size: 13 residues. V shed 5 bases and J shed 3 bases, with 13 bases lying between them. CDR3 region: CSAAGTSDTEAFF. The CDR3 coding sequence is TGCAGTGCTGCCGGGACATCAGACACTGAAGCTTTCTTT.

This clonotype was seen more than once but under ten times. The chain uses TRBV7-3 and TRBJ1-5; D unresolved. The CDR3 runs 16 residues. Trimming left V 5 bases short and J 1 base short, with 15 bases between. The germline V gene has CDR1 SGHTA and CDR2 FQGTGA. The CDR3 DNA sequence: TGTGCCAGCAGCCCACTACAGTTAGGCAGCAATCAGCCCCAGCATTTT. Amino acid sequence: CASSPLQLGSNQPQHF.

The CDR3 DNA reads TGTGCCAGTAGTATAGATTTCAGGGGGATCTACGAGCAGTACTTC. Translated: CASSIDFRGIYEQYF. The chain carries TRBV19 and TRBJ2-7, with TRBD1 identical over 7 bases. Germline V gene sequence: CDR1 LNHDA, CDR2 SQIVND (reference sequence). The CDR3 is made up of 15 amino acids. J lost 3 bases, V lost 0 bases, and 5 bases had no gene match. Based on the CDR3 plus reference TRBV19 and TRBJ2-7, the full variable domain is DGGITQSPKYLFRKEGQNVTLSCEQNLNHDAMYWYRQDPGQGLRLIYYSQIVNDFQKGDIAEGYSVSREKKESFPLTVTSAQKNPTAFYLCASSIDFRGIYEQYFGPGTRLTVT.

The table lists this clonotype with a few counts. V usage is TRBV5-6 and J usage is TRBJ1-1, with D unclear. Trimming cost V 6 bases and J 1 base, with 10 bases left between them. Germline assignment: CDR1 SGHDT and CDR2 YYEEEE. There are 13 residues in the CDR3. The CDR3 spells CASIAKSNTEAFF. The CDR3 DNA follows: TGTGCCAGCATAGCCAAGTCGAACACTGAAGCTTTCTTT. Drawing the rest from reference TRBV5-6 and TRBJ1-1, the complete variable domain is DAGVTQSPTHLIKTRGQQVTLRCSPKSGHDTVSWYQQALGQGPQFIFQYYEEEERQRGNFPDRFSGHQFPNYSSELNVNALLLGDSALYLCASIAKSNTEAFFGQGTRLTVV.

This rearrangement joins TRBV15 to TRBJ2-2; D not certain. CDR1 LNHNV and CDR2 YYDKDF come from the germline V gene (reference sequence). This CDR3 is 13 amino acids long. Trimming pared 5 bases from V and 2 bases from J, leaving 6 bases between. This CDR3 reads CATSQRNTGELFF. CDR3 nucleotides: TGTGCCACCAGCCAAAGAAACACCGGGGAGCTGTTTTTT.

The chain recombines TRBV5-1 with TRBJ1-2; TRBD1 agrees at 8 bases. Germline-derived CDR1 and CDR2 are SGHRS and YFSETQ. The CDR3 has 17 residues. V lost 3 bases, J lost 3 bases, and 13 bases stayed unmatched. CDR3 bases: TGCGCCAGCAGCTCTGGCTACCCTTCAGGGGGCGACTATGGCTACACCTTC. It codes for CASSSGYPSGGDYGYTF.

The rearrangement links TRBV7-9 to TRBJ1-6; D unresolved. The CDR3 spans 12 residues. Trimming shortened V by 1 base and J by 9 bases, and 4 bases separated the two germline ends. Germline V gene sequence: CDR1 SEHNR, CDR2 FQNEAQ (reference sequence). The chain's CDR3 is CASSLVVSPLHF. The CDR3 region has the DNA TGTGCCAGCAGCTTAGTGGTTTCACCCCTCCACTTT.

Points on this clonotype: Since no conserved phenylalanine or tryptophan closes the CDR3, a read error is the likely cause. V gene TRBV7-2 combines with J gene TRBJ1-5; D not certain. This CDR3 comprises 15 residues. Germline V CDR1 and CDR2: SGHTA, FQGNSA. V was trimmed by 5 bases and J by 6 bases, leaving 17 bases between them. The CDR3, as DNA: TGTGCCAGCAGCCCAGGCCGTGGGAGTCGTCAGCCCCAGCATTCT. Translation: CASSPGRGSRQPQHS.

This clonotype was detected a few times. This chain joins TRBV24-1 and TRBJ2-5, with D unresolved. The CDR3 spans 15 residues. The germline V gene has CDR1 KGHDR and CDR2 SFDVKD. Trimming stripped 0 bases from V and 4 bases from J, with 11 bases between. This chain's CDR3 is CATSDLQVRGETQYF. The CDR3 DNA reads as TGTGCCACCAGTGATTTGCAGGTTCGAGGAGAGACCCAGTACTTC.

In this sample, this clonotype turned up a few times. V and J are TRBV19 and TRBJ2-2, with 8 bases that match TRBD1. The CDR3 is 14 residues long. The germline V gene has CDR1 LNHDA and CDR2 SQIVND (reference sequence). The trim removed 8 bases at V and 5 bases at J, leaving 7 bases unmatched. As DNA, the CDR3 is TGTGCCAGTCGCGAGAGACAGGGGACCGGGGAGCTGTTTTTT. Protein sequence: CASRERQGTGELFF. Drawing the rest from reference TRBV19 and TRBJ2-2, the complete variable domain is DGGITQSPKYLFRKEGQNVTLSCEQNLNHDAMYWYRQDPGQGLRLIYYSQIVNDFQKGDIAEGYSVSREKKESFPLTVTSAQKNPTAFYLCASRERQGTGELFFGEGSRLTVL.

The chain combines TRBV20-1 with TRBJ2-3; 11 nucleotides align to TRBD2. The CDR3 runs to 14 residues. Germline V gives CDR1 DFQATT, CDR2 SNEGSKA (reference sequence). The V gene end was trimmed by 6 bases and the J gene end by 4 bases; junction bases not matched to a gene: 6. DNA of the CDR3: TGCAGTGCCCCACTAGCGGGAGTAGCAGATACGCAGTATTTT. This sequence encodes CSAPLAGVADTQYF.

The rearrangement joins TRBV6-5 to TRBJ1-1; no clear D gene. The germline V gene has CDR1 MNHEY and CDR2 SVGAGI. V gave up 1 base and J gave up 6 bases, with 9 bases separating them. The CDR3 covers 13 residues. The CDR3 nucleotides are TGTGCCAGCAGTTACTTGGCGGAACCTGAAGCTTTCTTT. This codes for CASSYLAEPEAFF.

V is TRBV28 and J is TRBJ1-5; 9 nucleotides match TRBD1. CDR3 length: 14 residues. V lost 6 bases, J lost 9 bases, and 9 bases stayed unmatched. Germline V gene lookup returns CDR1 MDHEN and CDR2 SYDVKM. In nucleotides, the CDR3 is TGTGCCAGCAGCCAGACAGGGGGGGATTGGCCCCAGCATTTT. Protein product: CASSQTGGDWPQHF.

This chain uses TRBV7-9 with TRBJ2-1; 10 bases agree with TRBD2. This CDR3 comprises 17 residues. Germline V gene lookup returns CDR1 SEHNR and CDR2 FQNEAQ (reference sequence). The trim removed 1 base at V and 1 base at J, leaving 4 bases unmatched. CDR3 protein: CASSLDQREGSYNEQFF. The CDR3 region has the DNA TGTGCCAGCAGCTTAGACCAGCGGGAGGGATCCTACAATGAGCAGTTCTTC.